The clone carrying this T cell receptor (beta chain) was seen a few times. These data come from a study of T-cell memory formation after mild COVID-19. TCRdb analysed the 5' RACE reads with MiXCR anew, one entry per CDR3 protein. The sample holds around 420,000 distinct CDR3 sequences, 20% to 30% seen once. CDR3 length: 13 residues. Germline V gene lookup returns CDR1 SQVTM and CDR2 ANQGSEA. Trimming pared 4 bases from V and 0 bases from J, leaving 9 bases between. This rearrangement joins TRBV29-1 to TRBJ2-5; possibly TRBD2 for D (6 bases). Sequenced sample: PBMCs or a T cell subset sorted from them (not recorded which). This TCR was recovered from an adult woman who had mild COVID-19 (a few samples of this study predate the infection). Cell type and time point are not known. For the CDR3, the DNA is TGCAGCGTTGTAGCGGCGTACCAAGAGACCCAGTACTTC. Protein product: CSVVAAYQETQYF.